These 7 T cell receptor beta chains share one sample of origin, sequenced in a study of control samples from healthy donors and cancer patients. The method was immunoSEQ multiplex PCR; TCRdb's version includes in-frame clones alone and lacks a portion of them. The sample includes 80,000 to 100,000 clones, 80% to 95% seen only once; the top ten take around 3%. The sample was blood. The receptor source for this set is a human donor in good health. The donor label of this sample is uncertain.

The chain uses TRBV3-1 (or the pseudogene TRBV3-2) and TRBJ2-3; D is unresolved. Trimming removed 0 bases at V and 0 bases at J, with 7 bases between. The germline CDR1 and CDR2 sequences are LGHDT and YNNKEL (reference sequence). This CDR3 region has 15 residues. The CDR3 here is CASSQDLVSTDTQYF. CDR3 nucleotide sequence: TGTGCCAGCAGCCAAGATCTTGTGAGCACAGATACGCAGTATTTT.

This clone appeared a single time. The rearrangement uses TRBV9 and TRBJ1-5; D might be TRBD1 (6 bases). Germline V gene sequence: CDR1 SGDLS, CDR2 YYNGEE. Trimming pared 0 bases from V and 4 bases from J, leaving 11 bases between. The CDR3 is 15 residues long. The DNA for the CDR3 is TGTGCCAGCAGCGTAGATGGGCAGGGGAATCAGCCCCAGCATTTT. The encoded protein is CASSVDGQGNQPQHF.

The rearrangement uses TRBV19 and TRBJ1-1; no definite D call. There are 13 residues in the CDR3. CDR1 is LNHDA and CDR2 is SQIVND in the germline V gene (reference sequence). Deletions cut 10 bases from V and 3 bases from J, with 15 bases between. CDR3 loop: CATQTTGDTEAFF. The DNA of the CDR3 is TGTGCCACCCAGACGACCGGGGACACTGAAGCTTTCTTT.

This clone was found once. The rearrangement joins TRBV6-1 to TRBJ1-6; tentative D call: TRBD1 (5 bases). The length of the CDR3 is 15 residues. Germline V lookup: CDR1 MNHNS, CDR2 SASEGT. Between the trimmed V and J ends, which lost 1 base and 8 bases, there was a span of 12 bases. CDR3 sequence reads: CASSEGGELYSPLHF. CDR3 sequence (DNA): TGTGCCAGCAGTGAAGGAGGGGAACTCTATTCACCCCTCCACTTT.

The rearrangement links TRBV30 to TRBJ2-1, with 8 bases lining up with TRBD1. V dropped 4 bases and J dropped 1; count of bases not matched to a gene: 9. In germline, CDR1 is GTSNPN, CDR2 SVGIG (reference sequence). CDR3 length: 16 residues. The CDR3: CAWNNGGTGSYNEQFF. CDR3 bases: TGTGCCTGGAACAATGGAGGGACAGGATCCTACAATGAGCAGTTCTTC.

The genes are TRBV11-2 and TRBJ2-3, with 7 positions matching TRBD1. The germline V gene has CDR1 SGHAT and CDR2 FQNNGV. The ends lost 1 base at V and 3 bases at J; junction bases unmatched: 10. The CDR3 length is 17 residues. The CDR3 loop is CASSLALWTGPTDTQYF. The CDR3 DNA follows: TGTGCCAGCAGCTTAGCTCTCTGGACAGGTCCTACAGATACGCAGTATTTT.

The chain recombines TRBV14 with TRBJ1-1, with 9 bases aligning to TRBD1. The CDR3 runs 16 residues. Germline-derived CDR1 and CDR2 are SGHDN and FVKESK. V was clipped by 6 bases and J by 3 bases; unmatched bases: 11. CDR3: CASSLSGTGSDTEAFF. For the CDR3, the DNA is TGTGCCAGCAGTTTATCCGGGACAGGGTCGGACACTGAAGCTTTCTTT.